Sequencing of this T cell receptor beta chain was carried out in a study of T cell responses to AZD1222 COVID-19 vaccine. Generated by immunoSEQ multiplex PCR, the TCRdb table keeps only in-frame clones and is missing some. The sample has 85,000 to 120,000 clones, roughly 88% seen once; the top ten hold around 8%. CDR1 KGHDR and CDR2 SFDVKD come from the germline V gene. This CDR3 has 16 amino acids. The V segment lost 3 bases and the J segment 11 bases; nucleotides outside the gene matches: 7. This material consisted of peripheral blood, taken 28 days after the second AZD1222 dose. The TCR sequence derives from an adult who received the AZD1222 COVID-19 vaccine. The rearrangement joins TRBV24-1 to TRBJ2-1; 15 bases are shared with TRBD2. CDR3 region: CATSDPGTSGGQKQFF. The CDR3 nucleotides read TGTGCCACCAGTGATCCAGGGACTAGCGGGGGGCAGAAGCAGTTCTTC.